The source of this TCR beta chain is a study of cytomegalovirus exposure and HLA in healthy donors. Donors likely had unrecorded immune exposures despite being nominally healthy when sampled. Whole-study results and caveats: High sensitivity and specificity were reportedly achieved when the classifier diagnosed cytomegalovirus status. An analysis that came later showed most CMV-associated TCR beta chains appearing HLA-restricted.

Note on this clone: Its specificity is not known.

The study ran its PCR with 60 Vbeta and 13 Jbeta primers. Repertoires were generated with immunoSEQ multiplex PCR, while TCRdb's copy carries only in-frame clones and drops some. The table includes some 120,000 clones, roughly 75% detected once. This CDR3 is built from 16 residues. Germline V CDR1 and CDR2: LGHNA, YSLEER. V lost 0 bases to trimming and J lost 0 bases, with 9 bases between them. This receptor was identified in a woman aged 45 to 65 in good health and CMV-seronegative. The sequenced sample was PBMCs. This rearrangement joins TRBV4-3 to TRBJ1-3; D possibly corresponds to TRBD1 (5 bases). As DNA, the CDR3 is TGCGCCAGCAGCCAAGATATAGGGGTCTCTGGAAACACCATATATTTT. This codes for CASSQDIGVSGNTIYF.